This T cell receptor beta chain was recorded in a study of T cell responses to AZD1222 COVID-19 vaccine. Study-level background: Second-dose timings of about 4 or about 12 weeks were pooled. Regarding the study as a whole: Breadth and depth of Spike-specific TCRs rose after two AZD1222 doses.

V gave up 5 bases and J gave up 3 bases; unmatched junction bases: 6. The germline V gene encodes CDR1 LGHNA and CDR2 YSLEER. CDR3 length equals 15 residues. In regard to this clone: Its antigen is as yet unknown.

Sequencing used immunoSEQ multiplex PCR; TCRdb keeps in-frame clones, though not all of them. The sample shows roughly 82,000 clones, around 83% of them seen only once. This clonotype was obtained from an adult in good health. The sequencing used peripheral blood, collected on day 0 of AZD1222 vaccination. The chain joins TRBV4-3 to TRBJ1-3; 8 bases agree with TRBD1. CDR3 in DNA: TGCGCCAGCAGCTTAGGACAGGGAGGTGGAAACACCATATATTTT. This codes for CASSLGQGGGNTIYF.